A single sample is the source of the 32 T cell receptor beta chains below, sequenced in a study of T cell repertoires and HLA-DP antigens. HeLa cells expressing allogeneic DPB1 restimulated the roughly 15-day-expanded CD4+ cells for 20 to 30 h. Cells were stimulated with HeLa cells transduced with HLA-DPA1/DPB1, HLA-DM, invariant chain and CD80. Generated by immunoSEQ multiplex PCR, the TCRdb table keeps only in-frame clones and is missing some. The sample carries 3,500 to 4,000 clones, just over 75% recorded once. The sequencing sample was made of CD137- CD4+ T cells from cultured PBMCs. These receptors originate from a woman in her late teens or twenties in good health and CMV-seronegative.

This clone was counted once. The chain carries TRBV4-1 and TRBJ1-1; D is ambiguous. V lost 1 base and J 0 bases, leaving 21 bases between the germline ends. The germline V gene encodes CDR1 MGHRA and CDR2 YSYEKL. This CDR3 is built from 19 residues. The CDR3 spells CASSQVLSPWLYMNTEAFF. The CDR3 nucleotides are TGCGCCAGCAGCCAAGTTTTAAGCCCCTGGTTGTACATGAACACTGAAGCTTTCTTT.

The J gene is TRBJ1-6, the V gene TRBV6-6, with TRBD1 matching over 8 bases. The CDR3 is 15 residues long. CDR1 is MNHNY, CDR2 SVGAGI, per germline (reference sequence). Trimming took 5 bases from V and 10 from J; bases not matched to a gene: 10. As DNA, the CDR3 is TGTGCCAGCAGTGACCTGGACAGGGAAAGGTCACCCCTCCACTTT. Its translation: CASSDLDRERSPLHF.

This clone was counted a single time. V usage is TRBV6-1 and J usage is TRBJ2-1; 9 nucleotides agree with TRBD1. With 4 bases clipped from V and 1 base from J, the junction kept 17 bases outside the gene matches. Germline V gene data show CDR1 as MNHNS and CDR2 as SASEGT. CDR3 size: 20 residues. This CDR3 is CASSATNRGRGPASYNEQFF. CDR3 nucleotides: TGTGCCAGCAGTGCGACCAACAGGGGGCGCGGGCCCGCGTCCTACAATGAGCAGTTCTTC.

The chain uses TRBV6-1 and TRBJ2-4; no clear D. Germline V gene data show CDR1 as MNHNS and CDR2 as SASEGT. The CDR3 runs to 13 residues. V was clipped by 11 bases and J by 4 bases, with 15 bases between them. This CDR3 reads CAWLRRKKNIQYF. The DNA of the CDR3 is TGTGCCTGGTTAAGACGGAAAAAAAACATTCAGTACTTC.

The genes are TRBV6-6 and TRBJ2-1; the D is unclear. This CDR3 is built from 15 residues. The V gene's germline CDR1 is MNHNY and CDR2 SVGAGI (reference sequence). The ends were cut back, 4 bases at V and 5 bases at J, with 15 bases in the middle. In DNA, the CDR3 is TGTGCCAGCAGTTTCCGACGTATGAAGAACAATGAGCAGTTCTTC. It yields the protein CASSFRRMKNNEQFF.

This clone occurred once. This rearrangement joins TRBV6-5 to TRBJ2-3; 9 nucleotides match TRBD2. The V gene end was trimmed by 6 bases and the J gene end by 8 bases; junction bases not matched to a gene: 6. Germline CDR1 is MNHEY and CDR2 is SVGAGI. The CDR3 is 13 amino acids. The CDR3: CASRRGGRVTQYF. The DNA of the CDR3 is TGTGCCAGCAGACGGGGCGGGAGGGTTACGCAGTATTTT.

This rearrangement joins TRBV6-6 to TRBJ1-2; a possible D gene is TRBD1 (5 bases). The CDR3 totals 13 residues. The V end was cut by 4 bases, the J end by 1 base, with 7 bases between. Germline loops: CDR1 MNHNY, CDR2 SVGAGI (reference sequence). CDR3: CASSSRVNYGYTF. The CDR3 DNA sequence: TGTGCCAGCAGTTCCAGGGTTAACTATGGCTACACCTTC.

The chain is built from TRBV28 and TRBJ2-2; 7 nucleotides agree with TRBD1. Germline loops: CDR1 MDHEN, CDR2 SYDVKM. This CDR3 contains 16 residues. The junction had 4 bases not matched to a gene; V was cut back by 2 bases and J by 1 base. CDR3 sequence reads: CASSLRYRGNTGELFF. The DNA for the CDR3 is TGTGCCAGCAGTTTACGGTACAGGGGGAACACCGGGGAGCTGTTTTTT.

This clone is medium-sized (0.01 to 0.1%) in the sample. The chain carries TRBV11-1 and TRBJ2-1; TRBD2 agrees at 7 bases. CDR1 SGHAT and CDR2 FQDESV come from the germline V gene (reference sequence). CDR3 size: 16 residues. With V trimmed by 5 bases and J by 3 bases, 10 bases remained unmatched. The CDR3 region is CASSPRPSGGYNEQFF. CDR3 coding DNA: TGTGCCAGCAGCCCAAGACCCTCGGGGGGCTACAATGAGCAGTTCTTC.

The chain links TRBV7-8 to TRBJ1-6; 7 bases match TRBD1. The junction had 13 bases not matched to a gene; V was cut back by 4 bases and J by 10 bases. Germline-derived CDR1 and CDR2 are SGHVS and FQNEAQ. The CDR3 has 16 amino acids. The CDR3 DNA is TGTGCCAGCAGCTCAAATATCAGACAGGGAAGATCACCCCTCCACTTT. Its translation is CASSSNIRQGRSPLHF.

This sequence joins TRBV27 and TRBJ1-2; 12 bases are a match to TRBD1. Unmatched junction bases numbered 7, after V lost 4 bases and J lost 4 bases. Germline CDR1 reads MNHEY; CDR2 reads SMNVEV (reference sequence). The CDR3 extends over 16 amino acids. The CDR3 region is CASSYSGQGARYGYTF. The CDR3 DNA sequence: TGTGCCAGCAGTTACTCGGGACAGGGGGCGCGCTATGGCTACACCTTC.

The chain's CDR3 is CASSSFDRGPNSPLHF. The CDR3 DNA sequence: TGTGCCAGCAGTTCATTCGACAGGGGGCCCAATTCACCCCTCCACTTT. The V and J genes are TRBV27 and TRBJ1-6; TRBD1 matches 10 bases. From germline, CDR1 is MNHEY and CDR2 SMNVEV (reference sequence). The V gene end was trimmed by 4 bases and the J gene end by 7 bases; junction bases not matched to a gene: 7. The CDR3 runs 16 residues.

The gene calls are TRBV10-3 and TRBJ2-1; 9 bases agree with TRBD2. CDR3 length: 16 amino acids. With 4 bases clipped from V and 5 bases from J, the junction kept 9 bases outside the gene matches. Germline CDR1 is ENHRY and CDR2 is SYGVKD. CDR3 sequence (DNA): TGTGCCATCAGTGGGGGACTAGCAACAGGTAACAATGAGCAGTTCTTC. Encoded protein: CAISGGLATGNNEQFF.

This sequence joins TRBV15 and TRBJ2-3, with 9 bases aligning to TRBD1. CDR1 LNHNV and CDR2 YYDKDF come from the germline V gene (reference sequence). The CDR3 is made up of 15 amino acids. Unmatched junction bases numbered 4, after V lost 1 base and J lost 5 bases. The CDR3: CATSRGGQGLDTQYF. The CDR3 nucleotides read TGTGCCACCAGCAGAGGGGGACAGGGCCTAGATACGCAGTATTTT.

The genes are TRBV11-2 and TRBJ1-3; the D is unclear. CDR3 length: 15 amino acids. CDR1 is SGHAT, CDR2 FQNNGV, per germline. Trimming left V 2 bases short and J 2 bases short, with 10 bases between. The CDR3 DNA reads as TGTGCCAGCAGCTTATGGGGAAGTACTGGAAACACCATATATTTT. This gives the protein CASSLWGSTGNTIYF.

The rearrangement links TRBV7-3 to TRBJ2-1; weak D call: TRBD1 (5 bases). V was shortened by 3 bases and J by 7 bases, with 10 bases between the two germline ends. CDR1 is SGHTA and CDR2 is FQGTGA in the germline V gene. The CDR3 is made up of 13 amino acids. The CDR3 spells CASSFAGLNEQFF. The CDR3 DNA reads as TGTGCCAGCAGCTTTGCAGGGTTGAATGAGCAGTTCTTC. Variable domain in full (rest from reference TRBV7-3 and TRBJ2-1): GAGVSQTPSNKVTEKGKYVELRCDPISGHTALYWYRQSLGQGPEFLIYFQGTGAADDSGLPNDRFFAVRPEGSVSTLKIQRTERGDSAVYLCASSFAGLNEQFFGPGTRLTVL.

The V gene is TRBV6-5, the J gene TRBJ1-2; D ambiguous. The CDR3 sequence is 12 residues long. Germline V CDR1 and CDR2: MNHEY, SVGAGI. V lost 2 bases, J lost 6 bases, and 7 bases lay in between. CDR3 residues: CASSYNVDGYTF. CDR3 sequence (DNA): TGTGCCAGCAGTTACAATGTGGATGGCTACACCTTC.

The chain employs TRBV19 and TRBJ2-2, with D possibly matching TRBD1 (6 bases). There are 15 residues in the CDR3. In germline, CDR1 is LNHDA, CDR2 SQIVND (reference sequence). Trimming shortened V by 3 bases and J by 3 bases, and 11 bases separated the two germline ends. The CDR3 coding sequence is TGTGCCAGTAGTATCAACAGGGTCTACACCGGGGAGCTGTTTTTT. Its translation: CASSINRVYTGELFF.

This chain links TRBV7-6 with TRBJ2-5, with D uncertain. Germline CDR1 and CDR2: SGHVS and FNYEAQ. This CDR3 spans 14 amino acids. The V end lost 3 bases, the J end lost 2 bases, and 10 bases lay between the germline ends. CDR3 sequence (DNA): TGTGCCAGCAGCTTGTCCGGAAAGCAAGAGACCCAGTACTTC. It encodes CASSLSGKQETQYF.

On this clone itself: A junction end diverges from the germline sequence, so it may reflect a read error. V and J are TRBV7-9 and TRBJ1-2; D is perhaps TRBD1 (5 bases). Germline loops: CDR1 SEHNR, CDR2 FQNEAQ (reference sequence). This CDR3 region has 13 residues. The CDR3 protein is CASSVDAGRRASF. CDR3 sequence (DNA): TGTGCCAGCAGCGTAGACGCAGGGAGGAGGGCCTCCTTC.

The chain uses TRBV28 and TRBJ2-1; the D is unclear. Per germline, CDR1 MDHEN and CDR2 SYDVKM. This CDR3 comprises 14 residues. Trimming took 3 bases from V and 10 from J, leaving 16 bases between them. CDR3: CASSFPGPPSEQFF. In DNA form, the CDR3 reads TGTGCCAGCAGTTTCCCTGGGCCCCCAAGCGAGCAGTTCTTC.

This chain links TRBV6-5 with TRBJ2-3, with TRBD1 identical over 7 bases. CDR1 MNHEY and CDR2 SVGAGI come from the germline V gene. V gave up 5 bases and J gave up 2 bases; unmatched junction bases: 4. The CDR3 is 14 residues long. CDR3 amino acids: CASSRTGTTDTQYF. For the CDR3, the DNA is TGTGCCAGCAGTAGGACAGGTACCACAGATACGCAGTATTTT.

The gene calls are TRBV20-1 and TRBJ2-3; TRBD2 matches at 7 bases. Germline assignment: CDR1 DFQATT and CDR2 SNEGSKA (reference sequence). The CDR3 runs 11 residues. The CDR3 coding sequence is TGCACCTCGCAGACTAGCTGGTCGCAGTATTTT. The encoded protein is CTSQTSWSQYF.

This clone was observed a few times. The genes are TRBV6-5 and TRBJ1-2, with D perhaps TRBD1 (5 bases). Germline CDR1 is MNHEY and CDR2 is SVGAGI. The CDR3 runs to 15 residues. The V and J ends lost 0 bases and 4 bases respectively, with 12 bases between them. The CDR3 loop is CASSYSGGKGYGYTF. CDR3 coding DNA: TGTGCCAGCAGTTACTCGGGGGGAAAGGGCTATGGCTACACCTTC.

In its sample, this clone was seen once. The chain is built from TRBV5-6 and TRBJ1-4; TRBD1 might be the D (6 bases). CDR3 length: 13 residues. V lost 1 base and J lost 11, with 12 bases in between. Germline-derived CDR1 and CDR2 are SGHDT and YYEEEE. The CDR3 loop is CASSLQGIEKLFF. Here the CDR3 DNA reads TGTGCCAGCAGCTTGCAGGGGATTGAGAAACTGTTTTTT.

CDR3 bases: TGCGCCAGCAGCTTGTGGCAGGGGGGAGAGACCCAGTACTTC. This gives the protein CASSLWQGGETQYF. The rearrangement uses TRBV5-1 and TRBJ2-5, with D tentatively TRBD1 (7 bases). The CDR3 runs 14 residues. Germline CDR1 and CDR2: SGHRS and YFSETQ. The V and J ends lost 1 base and 4 bases respectively, with 11 bases between them. Full variable domain (missing parts from reference TRBV5-1 and TRBJ2-5): KAGVTQTPRYLIKTRGQQVTLSCSPISGHRSVSWYQQTPGQGLQFLFEYFSETQRNKGNFPGRFSGRQFSNSRSEMNVSTLELGDSALYLCASSLWQGGETQYFGPGTRLLVL.

The chain has TRBV15 and TRBJ2-1, with 13 bases that match TRBD2. The CDR3 has 16 residues. V shed 3 bases, J shed 8 bases, and the junction held 7 bases outside the gene matches. Germline V gene sequence: CDR1 LNHNV, CDR2 YYDKDF (reference sequence). This chain's CDR3 is CATSSYRLAGGYEQFF. DNA of the CDR3: TGTGCCACCAGCAGCTATCGACTAGCGGGAGGTTATGAGCAGTTCTTC.

The table lists this clone with a few counts. V usage is TRBV4-3 and J usage is TRBJ2-1; 8 positions match TRBD1. Per the germline V gene, CDR1 is LGHNA and CDR2 is YSLEER. V trimming: 4 bases; J trimming: 5 bases; junction bases outside the gene matches: 7. This CDR3 has 15 amino acids. The CDR3 DNA follows: TGCGCCAGCAGCCCAAGGACAGGGAACCACAATGAGCAGTTCTTC. It specifies CASSPRTGNHNEQFF.

The chain carries TRBV28 and TRBJ2-7, with 10 bases fitting TRBD2. The germline V gene has CDR1 MDHEN and CDR2 SYDVKM. V shed 5 bases and J 3 bases; nucleotides not matched to a gene: 7. CDR3 length equals 15 residues. The CDR3 reads CASSPPSGSLYEQYF. In DNA form, the CDR3 reads TGTGCCAGCAGTCCCCCTAGCGGGAGTCTCTACGAGCAGTACTTC.

This chain joins TRBV6-4 and TRBJ2-6; tentatively, D is TRBD2 (6 bases). The CDR3 extends over 15 amino acids. The germline gives CDR1 MRHNA, CDR2 SNTAGT. V was pared by 4 bases and J by 1 base, with 8 bases between. For the CDR3, the DNA is TGTGCCAGCAGTGTTGGGGGGTCTGGGGCCAACGTCCTGACTTTC. It yields the protein CASSVGGSGANVLTF.

The chain links TRBV30 to TRBJ1-4, with unresolved D. The CDR3 has 14 amino acids. Trimming cost V 1 base and J 11 bases, with 17 bases left between them. Germline lookup yields CDR1 GTSNPN and CDR2 SVGIG (reference sequence). The CDR3 region is CAWSAQSLMKKLFF. CDR3 in DNA: TGTGCCTGGAGTGCCCAGAGTTTAATGAAGAAACTGTTTTTT.

In DNA form, the CDR3 reads TGTGCCAGCAGTGAATGGGGGGCCGAAAACAGAGAAGCTTTCTTT. Its protein product is CASSEWGAENREAFF. The chain has TRBV25-1 and TRBJ1-1; tentatively, D is TRBD1 (6 bases). Germline V gives CDR1 MGHDK, CDR2 SYGVNS. CDR3 size: 15 residues. The V and J ends lost 1 base and 8 bases respectively, with 17 bases between them.